The 19 T cell receptor beta chains in this list originate from one sample, sequenced in a study of blood T cell repertoires in COVID-19. The repertoire was sequenced with immunoSEQ multiplex PCR; TCRdb's copy has only in-frame clones and lacks some. Here the sample spans 130,000 or so clones, around 88% being singletons. Input material: peripheral blood. The origin of the receptors is a man aged 50 to 60 with acute or convalescent COVID-19.

As regards this clone: At one end, the junction sequence differs from germline, possibly due to a read error. The CDR3 protein is CASSPGRGADYGQYF. In DNA, the CDR3 is TGTGCCAGCAGCCCCGGGAGGGGGGCAGATTACGGGCAGTACTTC. This chain links TRBV9 with TRBJ2-7; TRBD2 matches at 8 bases. Germline V gene sequence: CDR1 SGDLS, CDR2 YYNGEE. There are 15 residues in the CDR3.

The chain couples TRBV4-1 to TRBJ1-1; 9 bases align to TRBD1. V shed 6 bases, J shed 4 bases, and the junction held 9 bases outside the gene matches. The CDR3 has 15 residues. In germline, CDR1 is MGHRA, CDR2 YSYEKL. In DNA, the CDR3 is TGCGCCAGCAGTTCGCGGACAGGGGATTTCACTGAAGCTTTCTTT. Amino acids: CASSSRTGDFTEAFF.

This clone showed up just once. The chain carries TRBV5-1 and TRBJ2-1; possibly TRBD1 for D (5 bases). V was trimmed by 1 base and J by 10 bases, leaving 12 bases between them. This CDR3 has 13 residues. Germline V CDR1 and CDR2: SGHRS, YFSETQ. CDR3: CASSLQTEQEQFF. In DNA form, the CDR3 reads TGCGCCAGCAGCTTGCAGACAGAGCAGGAGCAGTTCTTC.

V usage is TRBV5-1 and J usage is TRBJ2-3; TRBD2 matches 8 bases. Germline V gives CDR1 SGHRS, CDR2 YFSETQ. The ends lost 0 bases at V and 2 bases at J; junction bases unmatched: 5. The CDR3 contains 16 residues. The CDR3 region is CASSLGAGGDTDTQYF. The CDR3 nucleotides are TGCGCCAGCAGCTTGGGTGCGGGAGGCGACACAGATACGCAGTATTTT.

This clone has a handful of counts. The rearrangement uses TRBV5-4 and TRBJ1-2, with 8 bases identical to TRBD1. The CDR3 length is 13 residues. Trimming took 6 bases from V and 4 from J; bases not matched to a gene: 5. The germline V gene encodes CDR1 SGHNT and CDR2 YYREEE (reference sequence). This CDR3 reads CASTSDRAYGYTF. CDR3 coding DNA: TGTGCCAGCACTTCGGACAGGGCCTATGGCTACACCTTC.

As to this clone: The sample holds other DNA sequences that translate to the same CDR3. The chain employs TRBV5-1 and TRBJ2-7; 7 bases agree with TRBD1. Germline CDR1 reads SGHRS; CDR2 reads YFSETQ. J lost 0 bases, V lost 2 bases, and 2 bases had no gene match. The CDR3 loop spans 14 amino acids. The CDR3 bases are TGCGCCAGCAGCTTACAGGGGAACTCCTACGAGCAGTACTTC. This codes for CASSLQGNSYEQYF.

The rearrangement joins TRBV7-2 to TRBJ2-7; D gene ambiguous. The germline CDR1 and CDR2 sequences are SGHTA and FQGNSA. The CDR3 length is 12 residues. Trimming stripped 3 bases from V and 1 base from J, with 4 bases between. The CDR3 protein is CASSLTSYEQYF. CDR3 DNA sequence: TGTGCCAGCAGCTTGACATCCTACGAGCAGTACTTC.

A single count supports this clone. The CDR3 protein is CASSLRQGAEKLFF. As DNA, the CDR3 is TGTGCCAGCAGTTTACGACAGGGGGCTGAAAAACTGTTTTTT. The V and J genes are TRBV6-6 and TRBJ1-4; 10 bases are a match to TRBD1. The CDR3 runs 14 residues. CDR1 is MNHNY, CDR2 SVGAGI, per germline (reference sequence). With V trimmed by 4 bases and J by 7 bases, 3 bases remained unmatched.

This chain links TRBV11-2 with TRBJ2-1; TRBD2 matches at 9 bases. V lost 2 bases to trimming and J lost 4 bases; unmatched junction nucleotides: 9. The CDR3 is made up of 17 amino acids. Looked up from germline, CDR1 is SGHAT and CDR2 is FQNNGV. DNA for the CDR3: TGTGCCAGCAGCTTATGGCGTCCAGCGGGAGGTTACAATGAGCAGTTCTTC. Its protein product is CASSLWRPAGGYNEQFF.

The chain uses TRBV9 and TRBJ1-1, with D possibly being TRBD1 (5 bases). Germline CDR1 reads SGDLS; CDR2 reads YYNGEE. Trimming left V 2 bases short and J 3 bases short, with 8 bases between. The CDR3 covers 13 residues. CDR3 residues: CASSVGHYTEAFF. The CDR3 nucleotides read TGTGCCAGCAGCGTCGGACACTACACTGAAGCTTTCTTT.

This chain links TRBV7-3 with TRBJ1-2, with 7 bases lining up with TRBD1. Germline V CDR1 and CDR2: SGHTA, FQGTGA. The ends lost 4 bases at V and 8 bases at J; junction bases unmatched: 10. CDR3 size: 14 residues. The DNA of the CDR3 is TGTGCCAGCAGCTCAACCGGGACAGAAATGGGCTACACCTTC. Translation: CASSSTGTEMGYTF. Full variable domain (outside the CDR3, taken from reference TRBV7-3 and TRBJ1-2): GAGVSQTPSNKVTEKGKYVELRCDPISGHTALYWYRQSLGQGPEFLIYFQGTGAADDSGLPNDRFFAVRPEGSVSTLKIQRTERGDSAVYLCASSSTGTEMGYTFGSGTRLTVV.

Comments on this clone: This specimen includes other DNA sequences encoding the same CDR3. V usage is TRBV19 and J usage is TRBJ1-2; 7 bases match TRBD1. This CDR3 has 12 amino acids. CDR1 is LNHDA and CDR2 is SQIVND in the germline V gene (reference sequence). J was trimmed by 7 bases and V by 6 bases; bases with no gene match: 5. The chain's CDR3 is CASSRQGSGYTF. CDR3 bases: TGTGCCAGTAGCCGACAGGGATCTGGCTACACCTTC.

This chain links TRBV6-5 with TRBJ1-1, with TRBD1 matching over 8 bases. J gave up 5 bases and V 5 bases, and 7 bases lay outside the gene matches. CDR1 and CDR2 (germline): MNHEY, SVGAGI. CDR3 length equals 14 residues. CDR3 residues: CASSTPGQATEAFF. The CDR3 nucleotides are TGTGCCAGCAGTACCCCGGGACAGGCTACTGAAGCTTTCTTT.

The rearrangement links TRBV30 to TRBJ1-2; D not resolved. The CDR3 totals 13 residues. Germline CDR1 is GTSNPN and CDR2 is SVGIG (reference sequence). Between the trimmed V and J ends, which lost 2 bases and 4 bases, there was a span of 11 bases. Written as DNA, the CDR3 is TGTGCCTGGAGTCCGGGGAACGGCTATGGCTACACCTTC. This codes for CAWSPGNGYGYTF.

This clone appeared a few times. The V call is TRBV10-3, the J call TRBJ1-2; 7 positions agree with TRBD1. Trimming cost V 2 bases and J 10 bases; bases outside gene matches: 7. Germline V gene sequence: CDR1 ENHRY, CDR2 SYGVKD. The CDR3 spans 13 residues. CDR3: CAISENPGQPYTF. DNA of the CDR3: TGTGCCATCAGTGAGAATCCGGGACAGCCCTACACCTTC.

This clone occurred once. This chain connects TRBV6-1 to TRBJ1-2; D gene ambiguous. Germline V lookup: CDR1 MNHNS, CDR2 SASEGT. V lost 3 bases and J 8 bases, leaving 13 bases between the germline ends. CDR3 length: 13 residues. This chain's CDR3 is CASSEYGTYGYTF. The CDR3 region has the DNA TGTGCCAGCAGTGAGTATGGTACCTACGGCTACACCTTC.

This chain uses TRBV5-1 with TRBJ2-1, with TRBD1 matching over 7 bases. The germline V gene encodes CDR1 SGHRS and CDR2 YFSETQ. The trim removed 0 bases at V and 7 bases at J, leaving 7 bases unmatched. This CDR3 region has 15 residues. The CDR3 here is CASSLVEQGPNEQFF. The CDR3 coding sequence is TGCGCCAGCAGCTTGGTCGAACAGGGGCCTAATGAGCAGTTCTTC.

V and J are TRBV6-6 and TRBJ2-2; 8 nucleotides agree with TRBD1. Germline values: CDR1 MNHNY, CDR2 SVGAGI (reference sequence). The length of the CDR3 is 14 residues. V dropped 11 bases and J dropped 6; count of bases not matched to a gene: 11. CDR3 amino acids: CAGGETGDSGELFF. The CDR3 nucleotides read TGTGCCGGTGGTGAGACAGGGGATTCCGGGGAGCTGTTTTTT.

This chain connects TRBV3-1 (or the pseudogene TRBV3-2) to TRBJ1-1, with 7 positions matching TRBD1. V trimming: 4 bases; J trimming: 0 bases; junction bases outside the gene matches: 5. The germline V gene encodes CDR1 LGHDT and CDR2 YNNKEL (reference sequence). This CDR3 region has 15 residues. Here the CDR3 DNA reads TGTGCCAGCAGCCCCCGGGACAGTTTGAACACTGAAGCTTTCTTT. It translates to CASSPRDSLNTEAFF.